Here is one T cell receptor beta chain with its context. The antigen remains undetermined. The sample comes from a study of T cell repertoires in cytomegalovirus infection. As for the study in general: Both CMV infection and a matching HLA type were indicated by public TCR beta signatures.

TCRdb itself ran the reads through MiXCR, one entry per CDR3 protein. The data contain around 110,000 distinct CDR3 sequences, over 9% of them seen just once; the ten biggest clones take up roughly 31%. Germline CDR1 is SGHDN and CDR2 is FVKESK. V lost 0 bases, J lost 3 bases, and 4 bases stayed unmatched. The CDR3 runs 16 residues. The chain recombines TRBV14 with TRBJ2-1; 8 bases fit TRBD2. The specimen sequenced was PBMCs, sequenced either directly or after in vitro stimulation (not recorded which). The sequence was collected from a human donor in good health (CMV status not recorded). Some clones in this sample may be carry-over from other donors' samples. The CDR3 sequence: CASSQENGRVYNEQFF. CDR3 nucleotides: TGTGCCAGCAGCCAAGAAAACGGGAGGGTCTACAATGAGCAGTTCTTC.